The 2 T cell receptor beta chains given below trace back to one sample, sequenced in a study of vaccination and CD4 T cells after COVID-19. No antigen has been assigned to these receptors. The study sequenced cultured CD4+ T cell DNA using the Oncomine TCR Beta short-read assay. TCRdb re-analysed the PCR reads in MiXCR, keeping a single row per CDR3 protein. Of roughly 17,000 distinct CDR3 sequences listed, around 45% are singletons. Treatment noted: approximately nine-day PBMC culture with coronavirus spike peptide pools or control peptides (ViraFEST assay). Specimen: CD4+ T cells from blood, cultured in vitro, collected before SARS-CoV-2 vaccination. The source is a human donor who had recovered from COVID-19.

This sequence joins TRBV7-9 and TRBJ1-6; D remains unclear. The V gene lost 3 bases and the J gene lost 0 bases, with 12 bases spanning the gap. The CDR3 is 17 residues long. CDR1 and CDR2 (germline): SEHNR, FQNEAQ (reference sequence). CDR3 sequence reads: CASSLQGSSSYNSPLHF. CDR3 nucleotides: TGTGCCAGCAGCTTGCAAGGATCCAGCTCCTATAATTCACCCCTCCACTTT. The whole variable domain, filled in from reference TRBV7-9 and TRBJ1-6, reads DTGVSQNPRHKITKRGQNVTFRCDPISEHNRLYWYRQTLGQGPEFLTYFQNEAQLEKSRLLSDRFSAERPKGSFSTLEIQRTEQGDSAMYLCASSLQGSSSYNSPLHFGNGTRLTVT.

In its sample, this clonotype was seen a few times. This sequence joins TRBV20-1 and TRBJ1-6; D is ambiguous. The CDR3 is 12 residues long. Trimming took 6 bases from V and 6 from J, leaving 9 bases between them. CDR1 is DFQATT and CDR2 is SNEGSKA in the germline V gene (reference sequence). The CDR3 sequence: CSAWTGNSPLHF. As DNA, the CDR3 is TGCAGTGCCTGGACGGGTAATTCACCCCTCCACTTT.